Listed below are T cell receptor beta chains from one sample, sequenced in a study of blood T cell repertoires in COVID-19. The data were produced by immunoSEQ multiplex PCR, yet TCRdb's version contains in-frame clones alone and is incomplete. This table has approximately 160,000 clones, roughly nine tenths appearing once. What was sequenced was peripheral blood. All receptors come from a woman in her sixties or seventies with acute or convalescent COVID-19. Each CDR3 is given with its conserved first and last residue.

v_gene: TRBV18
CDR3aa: CASSPGQGSGNTIYF

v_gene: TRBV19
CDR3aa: CASSPSRGNTIYF

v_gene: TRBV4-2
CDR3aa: CASSQGGTGRVNTEAFF

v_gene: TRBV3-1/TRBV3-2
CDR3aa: CASSHSSADTQYF

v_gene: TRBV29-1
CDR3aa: CSVERSYNEQFF

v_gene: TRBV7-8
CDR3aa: CASSPLNSGANVLTF

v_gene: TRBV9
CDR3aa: CASSIQGGASGNTIYF

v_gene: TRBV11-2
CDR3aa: CASSLGHTLMNTEAFF

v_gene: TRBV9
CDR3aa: CASSAGSVRGGYTF

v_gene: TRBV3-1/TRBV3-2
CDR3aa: CASSQDPSGRLYEQYF